This T cell receptor (beta chain) was retrieved from a study of PD-L1 blockade in urothelial cancer. The overall study: Male sex and bladder-origin urothelial cancer were recorded for twenty-five of 29 patients. The median number of T cells present in blood samples was 130,000 to 150,000.

Repertoires were generated with immunoSEQ multiplex PCR, while TCRdb's copy carries only in-frame clones and drops some. The data hold about 79,000 clones, with around 85% observed a single time. Study outcomes and limitations: When measured at 3 weeks, tumor-associated blood clones expanded more in durable-benefit patients.

Per germline, CDR1 SGDLS and CDR2 YYNGEE. This CDR3 comprises 15 residues. V dropped 4 bases and J dropped 0 bases, with 13 bases sitting between them. Worth noting for this clone: Its specificity is not known.

Indicated time point: pretreatment peripheral blood. Pretreatment and on-treatment samples were taken, numbering 1 to 8 per patient. The material was PBMCs, obtained around atezolizumab (anti-PD-L1) treatment. V is TRBV9 and J is TRBJ2-5; the D is unclear. The sequence derives from a man between 40 and 49 years old with urothelial cancer. CDR3 DNA: TGTGCCAGCAGCCGAAGCCACCTGTACCAAGAGACCCAGTACTTC. It yields the protein CASSRSHLYQETQYF.